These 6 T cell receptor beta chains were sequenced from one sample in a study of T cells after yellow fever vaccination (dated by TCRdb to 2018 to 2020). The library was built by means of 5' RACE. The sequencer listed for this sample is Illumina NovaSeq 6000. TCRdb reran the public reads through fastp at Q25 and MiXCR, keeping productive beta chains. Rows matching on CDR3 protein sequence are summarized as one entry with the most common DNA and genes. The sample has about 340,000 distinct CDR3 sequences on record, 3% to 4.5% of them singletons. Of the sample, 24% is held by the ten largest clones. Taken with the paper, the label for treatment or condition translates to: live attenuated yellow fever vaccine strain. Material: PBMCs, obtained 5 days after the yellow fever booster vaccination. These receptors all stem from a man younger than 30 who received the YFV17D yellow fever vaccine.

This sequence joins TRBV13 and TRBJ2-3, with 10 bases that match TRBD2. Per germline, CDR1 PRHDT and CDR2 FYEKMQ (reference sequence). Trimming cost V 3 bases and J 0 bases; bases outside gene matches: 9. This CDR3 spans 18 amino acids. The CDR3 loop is CASSFSAGGPLSTDTQYF. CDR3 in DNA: TGTGCCAGCAGCTTTTCAGCGGGGGGGCCCTTAAGCACAGATACGCAGTATTTT.

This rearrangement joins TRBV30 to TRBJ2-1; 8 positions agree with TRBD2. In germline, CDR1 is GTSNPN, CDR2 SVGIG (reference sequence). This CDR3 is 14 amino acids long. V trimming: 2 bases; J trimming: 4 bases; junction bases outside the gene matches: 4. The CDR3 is CAWSSAGVYNEQFF. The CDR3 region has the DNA TGTGCCTGGAGTTCAGCGGGGGTATACAATGAGCAGTTCTTC.

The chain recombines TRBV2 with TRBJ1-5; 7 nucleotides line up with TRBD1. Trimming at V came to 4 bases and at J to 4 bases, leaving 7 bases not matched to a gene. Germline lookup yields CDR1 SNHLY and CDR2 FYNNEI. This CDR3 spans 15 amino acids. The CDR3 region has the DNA TGTGCCAGCAGTGGTGGACAGGCTTTGAATCAGCCCCAGCATTTT. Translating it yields CASSGGQALNQPQHF.

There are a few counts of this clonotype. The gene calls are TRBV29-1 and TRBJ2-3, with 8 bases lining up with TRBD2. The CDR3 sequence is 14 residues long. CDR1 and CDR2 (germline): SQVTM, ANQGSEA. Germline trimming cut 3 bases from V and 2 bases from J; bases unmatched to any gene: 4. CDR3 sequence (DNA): TGCAGCGTTGAGGGTAGCGGGGTCACAGATACGCAGTATTTT. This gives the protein CSVEGSGVTDTQYF.

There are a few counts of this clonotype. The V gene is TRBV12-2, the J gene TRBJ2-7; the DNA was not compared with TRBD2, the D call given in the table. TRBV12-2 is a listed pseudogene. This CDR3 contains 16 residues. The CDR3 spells CASRSRLEVRSYEQYV. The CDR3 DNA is TGTGCAAGTCGCTCACGACTAGAGGTCCGCTCCTACGAGCAGTACGTC.

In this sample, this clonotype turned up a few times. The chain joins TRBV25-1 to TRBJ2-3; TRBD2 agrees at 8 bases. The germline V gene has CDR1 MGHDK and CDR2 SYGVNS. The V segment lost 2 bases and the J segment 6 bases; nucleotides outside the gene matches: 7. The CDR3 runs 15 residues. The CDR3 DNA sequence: TGTGCCAGCAGTGAAATGAGGGGACTAGACGATACGCAGTATTTT. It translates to CASSEMRGLDDTQYF.